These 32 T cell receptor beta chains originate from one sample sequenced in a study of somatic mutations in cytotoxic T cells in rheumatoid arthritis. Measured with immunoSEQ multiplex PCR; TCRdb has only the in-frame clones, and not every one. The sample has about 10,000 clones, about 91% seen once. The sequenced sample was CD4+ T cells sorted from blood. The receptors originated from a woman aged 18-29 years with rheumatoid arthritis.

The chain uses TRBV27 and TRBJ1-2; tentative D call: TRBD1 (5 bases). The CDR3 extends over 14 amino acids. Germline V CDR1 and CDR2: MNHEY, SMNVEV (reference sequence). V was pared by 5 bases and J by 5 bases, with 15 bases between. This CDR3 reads CASSPPGGRYGYTF. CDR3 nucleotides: TGTGCCAGCAGTCCCCCCGGGGGTAGATATGGCTACACCTTC.

CDR3 sequence reads: CASRHPNTGELFF. The CDR3 region has the DNA TGTGCCAGCCGACATCCGAACACCGGGGAGCTGTTTTTT. The J gene is TRBJ2-2, the V gene TRBV28; D gene uncertain. There are 13 residues in the CDR3. Germline CDR1 is MDHEN and CDR2 is SYDVKM. V dropped 8 bases and J dropped 0 bases, with 7 bases sitting between them.

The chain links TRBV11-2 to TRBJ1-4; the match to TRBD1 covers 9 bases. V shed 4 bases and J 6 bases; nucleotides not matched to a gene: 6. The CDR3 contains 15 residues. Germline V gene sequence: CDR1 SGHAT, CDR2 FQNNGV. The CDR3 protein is CASSSGTGKDEKLFF. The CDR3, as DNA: TGTGCCAGCAGCTCAGGGACAGGGAAGGATGAAAAACTGTTTTTT.

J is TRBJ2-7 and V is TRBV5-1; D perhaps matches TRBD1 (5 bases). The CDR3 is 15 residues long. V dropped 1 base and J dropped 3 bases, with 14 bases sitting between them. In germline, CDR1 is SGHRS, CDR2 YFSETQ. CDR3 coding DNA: TGCGCCAGCAGCTTGACAGGTCGCCAGGGCTACGAGCAGTACTTC. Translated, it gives CASSLTGRQGYEQYF.

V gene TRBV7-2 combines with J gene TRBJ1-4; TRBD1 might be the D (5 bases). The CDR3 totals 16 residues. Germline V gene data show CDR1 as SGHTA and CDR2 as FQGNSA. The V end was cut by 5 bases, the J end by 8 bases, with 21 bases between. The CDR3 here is CASSPEPQGVLEKLFF. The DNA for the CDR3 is TGTGCCAGCAGCCCCGAGCCTCAGGGTGTCTTGGAAAAACTGTTTTTT.

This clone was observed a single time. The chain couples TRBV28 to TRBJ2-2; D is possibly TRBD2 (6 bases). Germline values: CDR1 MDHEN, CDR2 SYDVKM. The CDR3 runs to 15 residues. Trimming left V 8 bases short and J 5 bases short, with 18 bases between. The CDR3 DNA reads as TGTGCCAGCTCTACAGCGGGCCAACGGACCGGGGAGCTGTTTTTT. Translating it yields CASSTAGQRTGELFF.

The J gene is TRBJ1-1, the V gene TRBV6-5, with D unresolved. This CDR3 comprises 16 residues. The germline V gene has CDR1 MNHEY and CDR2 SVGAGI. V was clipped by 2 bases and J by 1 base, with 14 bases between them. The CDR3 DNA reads TGTGCCAGCAGTTACAGGGTGGGGAGGGCGAACACTGAAGCTTTCTTT. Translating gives CASSYRVGRANTEAFF.

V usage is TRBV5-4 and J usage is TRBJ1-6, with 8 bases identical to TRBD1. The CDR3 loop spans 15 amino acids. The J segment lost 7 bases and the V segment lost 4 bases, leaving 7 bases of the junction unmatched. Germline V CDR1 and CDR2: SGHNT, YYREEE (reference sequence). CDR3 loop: CASSTQTGENSPLHF. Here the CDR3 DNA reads TGTGCCAGCAGCACCCAGACAGGGGAGAATTCACCCCTCCACTTT.

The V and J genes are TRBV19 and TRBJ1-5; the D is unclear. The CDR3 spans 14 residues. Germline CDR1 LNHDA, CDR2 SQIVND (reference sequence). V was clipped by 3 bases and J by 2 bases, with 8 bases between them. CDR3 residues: CASSIGVGNQPQHF. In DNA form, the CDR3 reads TGTGCCAGTAGTATCGGGGTTGGCAATCAGCCCCAGCATTTT.

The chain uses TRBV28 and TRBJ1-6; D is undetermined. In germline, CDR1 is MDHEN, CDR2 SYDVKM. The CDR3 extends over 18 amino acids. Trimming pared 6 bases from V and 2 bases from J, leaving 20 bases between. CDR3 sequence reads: CASSGFGRESPYNSPLHF. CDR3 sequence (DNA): TGTGCCAGCAGCGGCTTTGGGCGGGAAAGCCCCTATAATTCACCCCTCCACTTT.

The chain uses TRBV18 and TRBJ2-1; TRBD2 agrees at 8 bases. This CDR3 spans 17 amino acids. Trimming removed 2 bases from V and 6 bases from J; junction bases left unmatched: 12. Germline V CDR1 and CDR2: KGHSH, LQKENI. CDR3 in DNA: TGTGCCAGCTCACCATTAATAGCGGGGTCCTGGCTCAATGAGCAGTTCTTC. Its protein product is CASSPLIAGSWLNEQFF.

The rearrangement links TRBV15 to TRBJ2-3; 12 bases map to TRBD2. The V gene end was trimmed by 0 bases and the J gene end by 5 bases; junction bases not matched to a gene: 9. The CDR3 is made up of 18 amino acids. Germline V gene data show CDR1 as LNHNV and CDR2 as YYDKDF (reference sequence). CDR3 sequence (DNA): TGTGCCACCAGCAGAGAGGGTCGGACTAGCGGGGTCCAAGATACGCAGTATTTT. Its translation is CATSREGRTSGVQDTQYF.

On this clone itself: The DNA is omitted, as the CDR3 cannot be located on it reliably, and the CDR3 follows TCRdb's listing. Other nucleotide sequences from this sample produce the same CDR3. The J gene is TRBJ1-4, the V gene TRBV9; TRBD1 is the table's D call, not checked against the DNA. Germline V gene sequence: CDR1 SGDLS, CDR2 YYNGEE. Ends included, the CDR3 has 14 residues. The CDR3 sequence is CASSVGAGNEKLFF.

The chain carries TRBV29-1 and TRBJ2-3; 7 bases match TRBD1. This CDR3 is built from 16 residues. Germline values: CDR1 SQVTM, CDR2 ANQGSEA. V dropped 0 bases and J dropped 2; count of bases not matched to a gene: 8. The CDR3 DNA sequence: TGCAGCGTTGAAGAAGGTCTGACAGGGTTCACAGATACGCAGTATTTT. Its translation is CSVEEGLTGFTDTQYF.

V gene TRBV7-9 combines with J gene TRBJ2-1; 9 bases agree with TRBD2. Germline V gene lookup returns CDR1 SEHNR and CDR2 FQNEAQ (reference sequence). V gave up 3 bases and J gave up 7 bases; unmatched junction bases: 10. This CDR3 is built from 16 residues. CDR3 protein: CASSFWGSGSVNEQFF. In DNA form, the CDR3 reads TGTGCCAGCAGCTTTTGGGGTAGCGGGAGCGTAAATGAGCAGTTCTTC.

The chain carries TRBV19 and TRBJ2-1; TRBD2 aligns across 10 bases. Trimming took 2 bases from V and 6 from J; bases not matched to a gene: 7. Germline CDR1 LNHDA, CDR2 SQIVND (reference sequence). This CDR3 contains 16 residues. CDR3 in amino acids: CASSISPSGGTNEQFF. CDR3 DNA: TGTGCCAGTAGTATATCCCCTAGCGGGGGAACCAATGAGCAGTTCTTC.

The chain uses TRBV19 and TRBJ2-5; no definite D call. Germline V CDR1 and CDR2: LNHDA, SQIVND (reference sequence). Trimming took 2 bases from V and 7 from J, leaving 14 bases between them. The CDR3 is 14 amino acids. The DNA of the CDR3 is TGTGCCAGTAGTATAAGCTCTACCTCGGGGACCCAGTACTTC. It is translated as CASSISSTSGTQYF.

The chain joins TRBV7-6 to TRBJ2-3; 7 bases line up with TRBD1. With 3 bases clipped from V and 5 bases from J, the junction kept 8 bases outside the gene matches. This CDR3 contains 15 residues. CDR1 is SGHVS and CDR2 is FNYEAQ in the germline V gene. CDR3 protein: CASSFSGGVGDTQYF. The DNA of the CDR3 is TGTGCCAGCAGCTTTTCAGGGGGTGTCGGAGATACGCAGTATTTT.

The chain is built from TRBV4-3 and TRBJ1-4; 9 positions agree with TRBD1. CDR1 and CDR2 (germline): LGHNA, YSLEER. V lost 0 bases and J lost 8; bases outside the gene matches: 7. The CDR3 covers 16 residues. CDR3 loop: CASSQDRGQGGEKLFF. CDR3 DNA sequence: TGCGCCAGCAGCCAAGATAGGGGACAGGGTGGGGAAAAACTGTTTTTT.

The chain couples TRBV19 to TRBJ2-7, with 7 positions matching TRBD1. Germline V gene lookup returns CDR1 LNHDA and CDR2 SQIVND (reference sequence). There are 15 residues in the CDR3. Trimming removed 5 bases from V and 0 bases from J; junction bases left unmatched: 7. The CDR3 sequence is CASSSRTGSSYEQYF. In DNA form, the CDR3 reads TGTGCCAGTAGTTCACGGACAGGCAGCTCCTACGAGCAGTACTTC.

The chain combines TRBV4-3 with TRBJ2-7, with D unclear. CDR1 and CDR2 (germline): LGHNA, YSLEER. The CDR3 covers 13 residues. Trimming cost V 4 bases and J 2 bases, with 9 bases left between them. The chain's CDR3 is CASSPGLPYEQYF. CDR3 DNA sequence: TGCGCCAGCAGCCCAGGCCTCCCCTACGAGCAGTACTTC.

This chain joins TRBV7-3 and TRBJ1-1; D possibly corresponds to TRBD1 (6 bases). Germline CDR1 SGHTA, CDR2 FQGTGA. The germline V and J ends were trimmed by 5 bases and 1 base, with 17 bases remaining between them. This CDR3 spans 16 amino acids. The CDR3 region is CASSPGGGASNTEAFF. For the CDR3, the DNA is TGTGCCAGCAGCCCCGGAGGGGGGGCTTCGAACACTGAAGCTTTCTTT.

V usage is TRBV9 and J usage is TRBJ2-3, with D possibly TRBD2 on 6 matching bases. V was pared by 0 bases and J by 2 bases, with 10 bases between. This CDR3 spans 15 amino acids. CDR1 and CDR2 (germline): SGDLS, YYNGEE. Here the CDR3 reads CASSVVSGVTDTQYF. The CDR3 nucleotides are TGTGCCAGCAGCGTAGTGTCGGGAGTCACAGATACGCAGTATTTT.

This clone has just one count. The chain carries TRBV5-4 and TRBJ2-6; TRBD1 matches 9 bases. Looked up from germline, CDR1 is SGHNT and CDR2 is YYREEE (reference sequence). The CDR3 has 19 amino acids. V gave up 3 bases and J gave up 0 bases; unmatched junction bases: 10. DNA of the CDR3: TGTGCCAGCAGCTCCCAGTCGGGGACAGGGCTCTCTGGGGCCAACGTCCTGACTTTC. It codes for CASSSQSGTGLSGANVLTF.

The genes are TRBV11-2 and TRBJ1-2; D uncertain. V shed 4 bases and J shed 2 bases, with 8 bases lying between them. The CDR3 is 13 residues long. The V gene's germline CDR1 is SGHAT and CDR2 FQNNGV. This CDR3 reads CASSYSENYGYTF. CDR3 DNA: TGTGCCAGCAGCTATTCAGAAAACTATGGCTACACCTTC.

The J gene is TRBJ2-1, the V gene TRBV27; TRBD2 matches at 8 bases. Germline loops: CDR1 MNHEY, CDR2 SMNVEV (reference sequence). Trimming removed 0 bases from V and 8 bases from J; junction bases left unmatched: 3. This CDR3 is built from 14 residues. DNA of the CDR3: TGTGCCAGCAGTTTATCAGCGGGAGTGGATGAGCAGTTCTTC. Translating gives CASSLSAGVDEQFF.

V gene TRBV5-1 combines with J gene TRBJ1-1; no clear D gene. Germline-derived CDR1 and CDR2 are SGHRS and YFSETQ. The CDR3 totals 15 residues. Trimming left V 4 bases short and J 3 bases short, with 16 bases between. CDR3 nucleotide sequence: TGCGCCAGCAGCCCTATAAAGGCGCGGGACACTGAAGCTTTCTTT. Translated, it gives CASSPIKARDTEAFF.

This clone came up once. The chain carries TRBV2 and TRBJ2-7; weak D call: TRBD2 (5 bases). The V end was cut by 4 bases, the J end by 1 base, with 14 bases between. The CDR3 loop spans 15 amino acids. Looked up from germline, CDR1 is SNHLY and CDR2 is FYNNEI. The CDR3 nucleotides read TGTGCCAGCAGTGCGGAAGTGCCGGGGTCCTACGAGCAGTACTTC. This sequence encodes CASSAEVPGSYEQYF.

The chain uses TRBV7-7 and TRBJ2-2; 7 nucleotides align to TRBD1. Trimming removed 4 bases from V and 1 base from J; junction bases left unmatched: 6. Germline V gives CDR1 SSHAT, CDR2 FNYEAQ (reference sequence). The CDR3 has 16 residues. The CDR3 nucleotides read TGTGCCAGCAGCTCCAGGGGGTCTCAGAACACCGGGGAGCTGTTTTTT. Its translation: CASSSRGSQNTGELFF.

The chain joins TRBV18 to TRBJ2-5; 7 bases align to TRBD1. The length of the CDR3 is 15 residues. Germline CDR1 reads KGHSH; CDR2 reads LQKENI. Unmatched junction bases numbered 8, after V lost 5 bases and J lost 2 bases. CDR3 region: CASSAPSTGQETQYF. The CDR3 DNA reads TGTGCCAGCTCAGCGCCCTCGACAGGGCAAGAGACCCAGTACTTC.

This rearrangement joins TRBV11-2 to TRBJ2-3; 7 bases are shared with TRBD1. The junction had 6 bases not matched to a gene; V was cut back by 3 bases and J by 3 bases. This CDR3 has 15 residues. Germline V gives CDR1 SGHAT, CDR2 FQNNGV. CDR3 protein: CASSFHRGLTDTQYF. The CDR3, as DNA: TGTGCCAGCAGCTTCCACAGGGGATTAACAGATACGCAGTATTTT.

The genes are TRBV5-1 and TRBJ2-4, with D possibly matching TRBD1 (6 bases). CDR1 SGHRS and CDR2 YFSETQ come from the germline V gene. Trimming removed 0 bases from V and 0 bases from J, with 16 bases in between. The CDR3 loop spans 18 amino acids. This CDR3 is CASSLAPGTSLAKNIQYF. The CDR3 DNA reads TGCGCCAGCAGCTTGGCACCTGGGACATCTCTAGCCAAAAACATTCAGTACTTC.